This T cell receptor beta chain stems from a study of blood T cell repertoires in COVID-19. Measured with immunoSEQ multiplex PCR; TCRdb has only the in-frame clones, and not every one. The sample has more than 150,000 clones, approximately 92% seen once. Sequenced: peripheral blood. The sequence came from a middle-aged woman with acute or convalescent COVID-19.

DNA for the CDR3: TGTGCCAGCAGCACCCGGGGATCAAACTATGGCTACACCTTC. It specifies CASSTRGSNYGYTF. The chain joins TRBV13 to TRBJ1-2; D remains ambiguous. The V end was cut by 5 bases, the J end by 2 bases, with 12 bases between. Germline CDR1 is PRHDT and CDR2 is FYEKMQ (reference sequence). The CDR3 has 14 amino acids.